This T cell receptor beta chain was recorded in a study of identical twins. Among all donors, each was a healthy Caucasian. Template switching added a universal primer site; cDNA carried unique molecular identifiers. TCRdb reprocessed the 5' RACE reads via MiXCR and lists one record per CDR3 protein. The data hold 1.5 million to 2 million distinct CDR3 sequences, with under 35% observed a single time. Notes on the study in general: The analysis was cross-sectional rather than longitudinal within donors. The more abundant beta clonotypes in cord blood had fewer insertions, and memory repertoires did not show this.

V gave up 6 bases and J gave up 1 base, with 16 bases separating them. Germline lookup yields CDR1 DFQATT and CDR2 SNEGSKA (reference sequence). CDR3 size: 14 residues. This clonotype was counted between two and nine times. Its antigen remains unknown. The sequence was obtained from a newborn girl in good health. Sequenced material: cord blood. V usage is TRBV20-1 and J usage is TRBJ2-7; perhaps TRBD1 as D (5 bases). CDR3 coding DNA: TGCAGTGCCAGGATACCAGGGAAATCCTACGAGCAGTACTTC. It translates to CSARIPGKSYEQYF.